This is a list of T cell receptor beta chains from one sample in a study of cytomegalovirus exposure and HLA in healthy donors. Assay used: immunoSEQ multiplex PCR; TCRdb lists only in-frame clones, some missing. The sample includes about 190,000 clones, 84% seen only once; the top ten take around 2.8%. Sequenced: PBMCs. All receptors come from a woman younger than 35 in good health and CMV-seropositive. Both conserved end residues are part of each CDR3. D genes are given only for firm matches. Size is omitted from some rows. Given values are once, few, many or a class for expanded clones.

V	size	J	D	length	DNA	CDR3
TRBV10-3	many	TRBJ1-2	.	13	TGTGCCATCAGTGAGTCGTTCACGGGGGGCTACACCTTC	CAISESFTGGYTF
TRBV6-1	.	TRBJ1-5	.	13	TGTGCCAGCAGAGCAAACGCGGGTCAGCCCCAGCATTTT	CASRANAGQPQHF
TRBV6-1	.	TRBJ1-2	.	15	TGTGCCAGCAGTGAAAATTGGGGCACCAACTATGGCTACACCTTC	CASSENWGTNYGYTF
TRBV6-4	few	TRBJ1-6	.	14	TGTGCCAGCAGTGACTCAGGGGGAAATTCACCCCTCCACTTT	CASSDSGGNSPLHF
TRBV9	.	TRBJ2-1	TRBD2	15	TGTGCCAGCTCCTCCATTGGCGGGGGTTACAATGAGCAGTTCTTC	CASSSIGGGYNEQFF
TRBV19	.	TRBJ2-7	TRBD1	12	TGTGCCAGTAGGGACAGGGGCCACGAGCAGTACTTC	CASRDRGHEQYF
TRBV4-3	.	TRBJ2-2	TRBD2	21	TGCGCCAGCAGCCAAACCACCCTGGGACTAGCGGGGGGGCCCGACACCGGGGAGCTGTTTTTT	CASSQTTLGLAGGPDTGELFF
TRBV7-2	.	TRBJ1-2	TRBD1	15	TGTGCCAGCAGCCGGACAGGGGGCATCTTCGTTGGCTACACCTTC	CASSRTGGIFVGYTF
TRBV6-1	.	TRBJ1-5	.	12	TGTGCCGGGGGTCTGGGGGCTCAGCCCCAGCATTTT	CAGGLGAQPQHF
TRBV7-2	.	TRBJ2-1	TRBD2	18	TGTGCCAGCAGCCCCCTGTTGAGCGGGGGGGATTTCGGCAATGAGCAGTTCTTC	CASSPLLSGGDFGNEQFF
TRBV7-2	.	TRBJ1-2	.	13	TGTGCCAGCAGCTTCCAGGAGGTAGGAGGCTACACCTTC	CASSFQEVGGYTF
TRBV4-1	.	TRBJ1-2	.	15	TGCGCCAGCAGCCCTCCTCGTGAGATCCTCCGGGGCTACACCTTC	CASSPPREILRGYTF